This T cell receptor beta chain was found in a study of blood T cell repertoires in COVID-19. Study context: The study drew acute and convalescent COVID-19 samples from the United States, Italy and Spain. PBMCs, B-cell-depleted T cells, or T cells provided the cDNA or gDNA that made up the material.

Original processing methods: Amplification of reference gene primers provided the estimated nucleated cell counts. The assay was immunoSEQ multiplex PCR, and TCRdb's table has in-frame clones only and misses some. V and J calls and clone size are those listed in that table; D and trimming were worked out from the DNA. This sample carries hundreds of thousands of clones, around 87% of them seen once, and the ten largest clones take 1.7%. The age range of participants was about 18 to 89 years, with residence in about two dozen US areas. V gave up 4 bases and J gave up 2 bases; unmatched junction bases: 6. From germline, CDR1 is SGHRS and CDR2 YFSETQ. The CDR3 is made up of 15 amino acids.

The rearrangement joins TRBV5-1 to TRBJ1-2; TRBD1 matches 9 bases. Material for sequencing was PBMCs or T cells enriched from blood (not recorded which). This sequence originates from a woman between 18 and 29 years old with acute COVID-19. CDR3 in DNA: TGCGCCAGCAGCCCGGACAGGGGCGCGAACTATGGCTACACCTTC. It yields the protein CASSPDRGANYGYTF.